Included here is one T cell receptor (beta chain) sequence, with context. Authors' methods: Amplified reference gene primers provided the basis for estimating nucleated cell counts. The data were produced by immunoSEQ multiplex PCR, yet TCRdb's version contains in-frame clones alone and is incomplete. The D gene and trimming were derived from the DNA, and the V and J assignments and clone size from that table. The sample has about 260,000 clones, about 90% seen once; the top ten hold 1.5%. This sample was included in a study of blood T cell repertoires in COVID-19. Study information: COVID-19 samples from acute and convalescent phases originated in the United States, Italy and Spain. T cells, B-cell-depleted T cells, or PBMCs supplied cDNA or gDNA.

Germline lookup yields CDR1 MNHEY and CDR2 SVGAGI. This CDR3 spans 13 amino acids. V shed 1 base and J 7 bases; nucleotides not matched to a gene: 3. The clonotype was recovered from a woman aged 40 to 49 who had recovered from COVID-19. This chain joins TRBV6-5 and TRBJ1-2; TRBD1 matches 7 bases. The sequenced sample consisted of peripheral blood. The CDR3 coding sequence is TGTGCCAGCAGTTACTGGGACAGCGGTGGCTACACCTTC. This translates into CASSYWDSGGYTF.